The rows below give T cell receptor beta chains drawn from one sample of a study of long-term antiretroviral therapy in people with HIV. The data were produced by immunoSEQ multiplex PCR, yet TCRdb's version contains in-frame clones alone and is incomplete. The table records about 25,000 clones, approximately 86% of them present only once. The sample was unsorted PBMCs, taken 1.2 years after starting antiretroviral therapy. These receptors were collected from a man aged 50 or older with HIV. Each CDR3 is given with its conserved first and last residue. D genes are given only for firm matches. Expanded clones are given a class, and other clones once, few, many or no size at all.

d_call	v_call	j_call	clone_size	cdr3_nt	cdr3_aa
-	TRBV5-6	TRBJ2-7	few	TGTGCCAGCAGCTTGGAGGGTGACTCCTACGAGCAGTACTTC	CASSLEGDSYEQYF
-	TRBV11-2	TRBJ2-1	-	TGTGCCAGCAGCTTGGAGGCAGACAATGAGCAGTTCTTC	CASSLEADNEQFF
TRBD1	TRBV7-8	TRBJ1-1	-	TGTGCCAGCAGCTCCTGGACAGGGATGAACACTGAAGCTTTCTTT	CASSSWTGMNTEAFF
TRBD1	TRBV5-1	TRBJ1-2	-	TGCGCCAGCAGCCTAGGACAGGGCAGGTATGGCTACACCTTC	CASSLGQGRYGYTF
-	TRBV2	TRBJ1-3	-	TGTGCCACAACAACAGACTCTGGAAACACCATATATTTT	CATTTDSGNTIYF
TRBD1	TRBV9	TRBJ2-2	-	TGTGCCAGCAGCGCTACCGGGACAGGGATTATCGGGGAGCTGTTTTTT	CASSATGTGIIGELFF
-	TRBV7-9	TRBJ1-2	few	TGTGCCAGCTCGGGAGGGGTCTATGGCTACACCTTC	CASSGGVYGYTF
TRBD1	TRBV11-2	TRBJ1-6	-	TGTGCCAGCAGGCGTGGACAGGGAGGGACACCCCTCCACTTT	CASRRGQGGTPLHF
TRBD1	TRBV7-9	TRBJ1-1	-	TGTGCCAGCAGCCCTCGGACAGGGTCTATAAACACTGAAGCTTTCTTT	CASSPRTGSINTEAFF
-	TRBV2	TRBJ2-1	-	TGTGCCAGCAATGTCGGGACATTCAATGAGCAGTTCTTC	CASNVGTFNEQFF
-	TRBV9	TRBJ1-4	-	TGTGCCAGCAGCGTAGGATTTACAACAACTAATGAAAAACTGTTTTTT	CASSVGFTTTNEKLFF
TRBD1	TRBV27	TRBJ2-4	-	TGTGCCAGCAGTCCCCGGGACAGGGCCACAAACATTCAGTACTTC	CASSPRDRATNIQYF
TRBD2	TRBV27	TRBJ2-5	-	TGTGCCAGCTCGATTACCCGTGGACTAGCGGGGGGGTCCCATAAGACCCAGTACTTC	CASSITRGLAGGSHKTQYF
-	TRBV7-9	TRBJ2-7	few	TGTGCCAGCAGCTTAGGAGGGGGTACGGACGAGCAGTACTTC	CASSLGGGTDEQYF
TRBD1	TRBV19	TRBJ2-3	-	TGTGCCAGTAGTCCAACAAAACAGGGGCCAGGGGTAGATACGCAGTATTTT	CASSPTKQGPGVDTQYF
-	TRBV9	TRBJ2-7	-	TGTGCCAGCAGCGTGGGAAGTGGGGGCCCCTACGAGCAGTACTTC	CASSVGSGGPYEQYF
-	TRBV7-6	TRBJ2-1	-	TGTGCCAGCACTTTAGGGGGGGCTTGGGGTGAGCAGTTCTTC	CASTLGGAWGEQFF
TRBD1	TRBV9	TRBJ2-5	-	TGTGCCAGCGCTAGCTACAGGGGGCCCAACGACCAGTACTTC	CASASYRGPNDQYF
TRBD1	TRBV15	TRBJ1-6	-	TGTGCCACCAGCACCCCCAGCACAGGGGGTTCACCCCTCCACTTT	CATSTPSTGGSPLHF
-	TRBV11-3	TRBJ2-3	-	TGTGCCAGCAGCCTGGGGGAACCTTGGGGACCTTTGCCCGATACGCAGTATTTT	CASSLGEPWGPLPDTQYF
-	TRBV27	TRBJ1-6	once	TGTGCCAGCAGTTTAATTCCATATAATTCACCCCTCCACTTT	CASSLIPYNSPLHF
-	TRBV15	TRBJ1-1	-	TGTGCCACCCGGAGTCAGGGTCGAACTGAAGCTTTCTTT	CATRSQGRTEAFF
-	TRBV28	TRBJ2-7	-	TGTGCCAGCAGTTTTCGGGCAGATAACGAGCAGTACTTC	CASSFRADNEQYF
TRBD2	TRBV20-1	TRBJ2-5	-	TGCAGTCTTCGACTAAGCGGGACCACATACTTC	CSLRLSGTTYF
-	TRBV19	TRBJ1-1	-	TGTGCCAGTAGGCCCCCCCAGGGGCGTATCACTGAAGCTTTCTTT	CASRPPQGRITEAFF
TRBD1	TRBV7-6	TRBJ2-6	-	TGTGCCAGCAGCTTAGGGACAGGGGTCGGGGCCAACGTCCTGACTTTC	CASSLGTGVGANVLTF
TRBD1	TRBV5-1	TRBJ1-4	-	TGCGCCAGCAGAGGATCAGGGGGTAATGAAAAACTGTTTTTT	CASRGSGGNEKLFF
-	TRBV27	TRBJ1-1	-	TGTGCCAGCAGTCTGGGGACACTGAACACTGAAGCTTTCTTT	CASSLGTLNTEAFF
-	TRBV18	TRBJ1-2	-	TGTGCCAGCTCACTCAGTGCTAACTATGGCTACACCTTC	CASSLSANYGYTF
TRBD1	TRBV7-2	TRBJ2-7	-	TGTGCCAGCAGCTTCAGATCCGGGGGACAGGGGTCTAGCTCCTACGAGCAGTACTTC	CASSFRSGGQGSSSYEQYF
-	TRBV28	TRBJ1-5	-	TGTGCCAGCCACCATGGGACGGATACTTATCAGCCCCAGCATTTT	CASHHGTDTYQPQHF
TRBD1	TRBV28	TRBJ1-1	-	TGTGCCAGCAGTTTAGACAGGGGGCTCGGGGGAGCTTTCTTT	CASSLDRGLGGAFF
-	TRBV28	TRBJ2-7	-	TGTGCCAGCAGGCTTAATCTTTACCCAGGCTACGAGCAGTACTTC	CASRLNLYPGYEQYF
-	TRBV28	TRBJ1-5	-	TGTGCCTGGGCATCTTCAAATCAGCCCCAGCATTTT	CAWASSNQPQHF
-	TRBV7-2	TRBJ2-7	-	TGTGCCAGCAGCCACAATACCTTAGAGCAGTACTTC	CASSHNTLEQYF
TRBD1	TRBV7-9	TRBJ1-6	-	TGTGCCAGCAGCCAAAGGACAGGGGGCGAGAATTCACCCCTCCACTTT	CASSQRTGGENSPLHF
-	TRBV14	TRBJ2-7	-	TGTGCCAGCAGCCAAGGACTAGGGCTCTACGAGCAGTACTTC	CASSQGLGLYEQYF
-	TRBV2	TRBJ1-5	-	TGTGCCAGCAGTGAAGCAGGGAGGACTGATAGCAATCAGCCCCAGCATTTT	CASSEAGRTDSNQPQHF
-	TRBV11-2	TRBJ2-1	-	TGTGCCAGCAGACTACCCCGCGGGACAAACAATGAGCAGTTCTTC	CASRLPRGTNNEQFF
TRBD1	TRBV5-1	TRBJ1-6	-	TGCGCCAGCAGCTGGACTTGGGGACAGCCTAATTCACCCCTCCACTTT	CASSWTWGQPNSPLHF
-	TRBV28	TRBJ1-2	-	TGTGCCAGCAGTTCCCCCGGGCGAGCCACCTATGGCTACACCTTC	CASSSPGRATYGYTF